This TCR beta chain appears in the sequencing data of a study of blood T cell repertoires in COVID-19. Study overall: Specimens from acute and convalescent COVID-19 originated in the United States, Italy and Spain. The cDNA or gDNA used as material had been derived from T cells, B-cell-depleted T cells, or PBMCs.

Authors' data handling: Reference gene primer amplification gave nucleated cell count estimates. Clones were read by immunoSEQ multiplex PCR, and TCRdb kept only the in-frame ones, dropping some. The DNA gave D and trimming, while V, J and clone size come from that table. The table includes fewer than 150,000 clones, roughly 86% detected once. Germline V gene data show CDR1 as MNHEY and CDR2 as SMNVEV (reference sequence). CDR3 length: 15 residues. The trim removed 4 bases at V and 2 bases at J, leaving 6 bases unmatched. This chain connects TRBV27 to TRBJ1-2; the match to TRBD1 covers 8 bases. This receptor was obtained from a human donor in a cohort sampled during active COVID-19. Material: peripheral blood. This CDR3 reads CASSSPGTGNYGYTF. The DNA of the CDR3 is TGTGCCAGCAGTTCCCCCGGGACAGGAAACTATGGCTACACCTTC.